This T cell receptor beta chain appears in the sequencing data of a study of T-cell reconstitution after alpha-beta-depleted transplantation in children. About this clonotype itself: Its target is not known.

Germline loops: CDR1 ENHRY, CDR2 SYGVKD. V lost 4 bases to trimming and J lost 8 bases, with 9 bases between them. There are 13 residues in the CDR3. Unique molecular identifiers were incorporated into the prepared TCRbeta library. TCRdb ran MiXCR on the PCR reads and lists one entry per CDR3 protein. This table holds almost 600,000 distinct CDR3 sequences, about a quarter found once. Whole-study results and caveats: Some patients' high day-60 TCRbeta diversity was traced to surviving recipient T cells and thymic progenitors. At one year after transplant, newly produced T cells mostly accounted for T-cell counts and diversity. Reports say that about two months after transplant, the alpha-beta T cells came out of several hundred graft clones that had expanded.

The chain joins TRBV10-3 to TRBJ1-6; TRBD1 is a possible D gene (5 bases). Sequences were derived from PBMCs, sampled before TCRalphabeta/CD19-depleted stem cell transplant. The source is a boy younger than two with Wiskott-Aldrich syndrome, due to receive a stem cell transplant. CDR3 region: CAISVQGDSPLHF. CDR3 sequence (DNA): TGTGCCATCAGTGTCCAGGGTGATTCACCCCTCCACTTT.